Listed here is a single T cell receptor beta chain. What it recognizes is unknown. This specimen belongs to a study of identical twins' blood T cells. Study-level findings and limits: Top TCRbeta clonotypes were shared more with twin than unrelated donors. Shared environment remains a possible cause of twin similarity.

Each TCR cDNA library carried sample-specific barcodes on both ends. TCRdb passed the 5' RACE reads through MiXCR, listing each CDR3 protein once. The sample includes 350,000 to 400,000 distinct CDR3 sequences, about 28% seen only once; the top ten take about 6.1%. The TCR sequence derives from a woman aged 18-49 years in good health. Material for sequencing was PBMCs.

CDR3 loop: CASSLGSNQETQYF. The DNA for the CDR3 is TGTGCCAGCAGCTTAGGATCCAATCAAGAGACCCAGTACTTC. The V call is TRBV7-9, the J call TRBJ2-5, with D uncertain. Germline loops: CDR1 SEHNR, CDR2 FQNEAQ (reference sequence). The V and J ends lost 1 base and 2 bases respectively, with 8 bases between them. The CDR3 length is 14 residues.